This is a list of T cell receptor beta chains from one sample in a study of molecular identifiers for immune sequencing clone quantification. TCRdb ran MiXCR on the PCR reads and lists one entry per CDR3 protein. This table has under 650,000 distinct CDR3 sequences, nearly 20% appearing once. Specimen: naive CD8+ T cells from blood, with Jurkat cell RNA spiked in. The receptors here all came from a human donor in good health. Some libraries in this study had Jurkat cell RNA spiked in. Each CDR3 is given with its conserved first and last residue. The D gene is left open where the match is weak. Rows give clone size only sometimes, using once, few, many, or a class for an expanded clone.

TRBD1	many	TRBJ1-1	15	TRBV6-2/TRBV6-3	TGTGCCAGCAGTTACAGTAGGACAGGGTCATTTGGAGCTTTCTTT	CASSYSRTGSFGAFF
TRBD2	many	TRBJ2-6	17	TRBV7-9	TGTGCCAGCAGGCCCTCCGGGACTAGCTCTGGGGCCAACGTCCTGACTTTC	CASRPSGTSSGANVLTF
TRBD2	.	TRBJ2-7	14	TRBV27	TGTGCCAGCAGTTTCGGCGGGAGCGGCGGCGAGCAGTACTTC	CASSFGGSGGEQYF
.	many	TRBJ2-3	14	TRBV5-6	TGTGCCAGCAGCTTGGCACCGATCCCCCACGAGCAGTATTTT	CASSLAPIPHEQYF
.	.	TRBJ2-2	14	TRBV12-3/TRBV12-4	TGTGCCAGCAGTTTGGACAGCTCCACCGGGGAGCCGTTTTTT	CASSLDSSTGEPFF
.	many	TRBJ2-1	11	TRBV11-2	TGTGCCAGCAGCTTAGGCAGTGAGGGGTTCTTC	CASSLGSEGFF
.	.	TRBJ1-5	12	TRBV3-1	TGTGCCAGCAGCCGGCAGTTAAGGACCCAGCATTTT	CASSRQLRTQHF
.	.	TRBJ1-1	15	TRBV10-3	TGTGCCATCAGTGAACGGACAGATATGAACACTGAAGCTTTCTTT	CAISERTDMNTEAFF
.	.	TRBJ2-3	16	TRBV4-3	TGCGCCAGCAGCCGAGCAGGCCGCGGCCTTACGGATACGCAGTATTTT	CASSRAGRGLTDTQYF
.	.	TRBJ2-7	12	TRBV6-2/TRBV6-3	TGTGCCAGCAGCAAAGACCTCGACGAGCAGTACTTC	CASSKDLDEQYF
.	many	TRBJ2-3	13	TRBV12-3/TRBV12-4	TGTGCCAGCAGTAAAGGGAACACAGATACGCAGTATTTT	CASSKGNTDTQYF
TRBD1	.	TRBJ2-7	14	TRBV4-3	TGCGCCAGCGGCCGAGGGACAGGGGACCACGAGCAGTACTTC	CASGRGTGDHEQYF
.	many	TRBJ2-4	13	TRBV4-3	TGCGCCAGCAGCCAGACTACCGGTAACATTCAGTACTTC	CASSQTTGNIQYF
.	many	TRBJ1-3	16	TRBV30	TGTGCCTGGAGTGGTAGTCAAGGAATCTCTGGAAACACCATATATTTT	CAWSGSQGISGNTIYF
.	many	TRBJ2-7	11	TRBV30	TGTGCCTGGAGTGCCTACTACGAGCAGTACTTC	CAWSAYYEQYF
.	many	TRBJ2-7	13	TRBV6-2/TRBV6-3	TGTGCCAGCAGTTACGGGGGGAAATACGAGCAGTACTTC	CASSYGGKYEQYF
TRBD1	many	TRBJ2-5	15	TRBV5-1	TGCGCCAGCAGCCCCGGACAGGGGGCATGGGAGACCCAGTACTTC	CASSPGQGAWETQYF
TRBD2	many	TRBJ2-2	15	TRBV2	TGTGCCAGCAGAGGAGTCCCGGGGGGGACCGGGGAGCTGTTTTTT	CASRGVPGGTGELFF
.	.	TRBJ2-7	14	TRBV12-3/TRBV12-4	TGTGCCAGCAGTTCGGACAGTAGCTCCTACGAGCAGTACTTC	CASSSDSSSYEQYF
TRBD2	many	TRBJ2-3	16	TRBV20-1	TGCAGTGCTAGAGATCAGGTAGCGGGGTTCACAGATACGCAGTATTTT	CSARDQVAGFTDTQYF
TRBD2	many	TRBJ2-3	16	TRBV7-2	TGTGCCAGCAGCTTTAGCGGGGGGGCCTACACAGATACGCAGTATTTT	CASSFSGGAYTDTQYF
TRBD2	many	TRBJ2-1	16	TRBV6-5	TGTGCCAGCAGGAGGGAGGGACTAGCGGGAGGTAGTGAGCAGTTCTTC	CASRREGLAGGSEQFF
.	few	TRBJ2-1	18	TRBV4-1	TGCGCCAGCAGCCAGGTGGGGTCTGCCTGGGGGTCCTACAATGAGCAGTTCTTC	CASSQVGSAWGSYNEQFF
.	many	TRBJ2-1	16	TRBV7-8	TGTGCCAGCAGCGTCTTTTTCGGAACTCCCTACAATGAGCAGTTCTTC	CASSVFFGTPYNEQFF
.	.	TRBJ1-3	16	TRBV14	TGTGCCAGCAGCCAAGACGAACAGCGGCTTGGGAACACCATATATTTT	CASSQDEQRLGNTIYF
.	many	TRBJ2-1	14	TRBV4-1	TGCGCCAGCAGCCAAGACGGAAATGACAATGAGCAGTTCTTC	CASSQDGNDNEQFF
.	many	TRBJ2-3	17	TRBV2	TGTGCCAGCAGCAGGGTCGGTGCGGGGACTAGCACAGATACGCAGTATTTT	CASSRVGAGTSTDTQYF
TRBD1	many	TRBJ1-2	13	TRBV20-1	TGCAGTGCTGGGGACAGGGAGGGCTATGGCTACACCTTC	CSAGDREGYGYTF
.	.	TRBJ2-1	16	TRBV6-5	TGTGCCAGCAGTTACGGAGACTCAAGCTCCTACAATGAGCAGTTCTTC	CASSYGDSSSYNEQFF
.	few	TRBJ1-1	15	TRBV11-2	TGTGCCAGCAGCTTAGGTATGGGCAGACAAACTGAAGCTTTCTTT	CASSLGMGRQTEAFF
TRBD1	many	TRBJ2-2	17	TRBV6-9	TGTGCCACCAGAGACCGGGACAGGGAGGAAGTCTCCGGGGAGCTGTTTTTT	CATRDRDREEVSGELFF
TRBD2	few	TRBJ2-5	18	TRBV7-9	TGTGCCAGCAGCTTAGTCCCTAGGACTAGCGGGAGGGAAGAGACCCAGTACTTC	CASSLVPRTSGREETQYF
.	many	TRBJ2-2	14	TRBV5-1	TGCGCCAGCAGCTTTAGGGTGAACACCGGGGAGCTGTTTTTT	CASSFRVNTGELFF
TRBD2	many	TRBJ2-3	17	TRBV12-3/TRBV12-4	TGTGCCAGCAGTTTCGGTCTAGCGGGAGGGCCTAGAGATACGCAGTATTTT	CASSFGLAGGPRDTQYF
.	.	TRBJ1-5	14	TRBV27	TGTGCCAGCAGTCCTCGTGGCGCGGGCCAGCCCCAGCATTTT	CASSPRGAGQPQHF
TRBD2	.	TRBJ2-3	15	TRBV23-1	TGCGCAGACCCCGCGGGGGGGGGGGACACAGATACGCAGTATTTT	CADPAGGGDTDTQYF
.	few	TRBJ1-2	15	TRBV9	TGTGCCAGCAGCTTCACGGGGGGCGAGAACTATGGCTACACCTTC	CASSFTGGENYGYTF
TRBD1	few	TRBJ2-3	15	TRBV3-1	TGTGCCAGCAGCCACCCCGGGACAGGGGGGGATACGCAGTATTTT	CASSHPGTGGDTQYF
TRBD1	many	TRBJ2-7	14	TRBV6-2/TRBV6-3	TGTGCCAGCAGTTACGGGACAGCGGACTACGAGCAGTACTTC	CASSYGTADYEQYF
TRBD2	many	TRBJ2-7	12	TRBV27	TGTGCCAGCAGTTTCTGGGGGGGCGAGCAGTACTTC	CASSFWGGEQYF
TRBD2	few	TRBJ2-2	18	TRBV11-2	TGTGCCAGCAGCCCCCTGACTAGCGGGGGCCACAACACCGGGGAGCTGTTTTTT	CASSPLTSGGHNTGELFF
TRBD1	many	TRBJ1-1	13	TRBV27	TGTGCCAGCAGTTTAACAGGGGCCCAAAAGGCTTTCTTT	CASSLTGAQKAFF
.	many	TRBJ2-3	14	TRBV9	TGTGCCAGCAGCGTCGAAACTCGCACAGATACGCAGTATTTT	CASSVETRTDTQYF
TRBD2	many	TRBJ2-3	17	TRBV7-6	TGTGCCAGCAGCTCCGGACTAGCGGGGGAGCACACAGATACGCAGTATTTT	CASSSGLAGEHTDTQYF
.	many	TRBJ2-1	15	TRBV5-1	TGCGCCAGCAGCTTTGAGGGAAGCTCCTACAATGAGCAGTTCTTC	CASSFEGSSYNEQFF
.	many	TRBJ2-3	14	TRBV15	TGTGCCACCGGCAACGGGGGTCCCCCAGATACGCAGTATTTT	CATGNGGPPDTQYF
.	.	TRBJ2-1	14	TRBV7-3	TGTGCCAGCAGCTTAATGGGCGGATACAATGAGCAGTTCTTC	CASSLMGGYNEQFF
.	.	TRBJ1-5	16	TRBV5-8	TGTGCCAGCAGCCTTGCTATTAGACAGGTCACAGATACGCAGCATTTT	CASSLAIRQVTDTQHF
.	many	TRBJ1-1	13	TRBV29-1	TGCAGCGTTGAAGGTGGAAGGGGCACTGAAGCTTTCTTT	CSVEGGRGTEAFF
.	many	TRBJ1-4	14	TRBV20-1	TGCAGTGCTAGGAGCGTGGGGCGCCCTGAAAAACTGTTTTTT	CSARSVGRPEKLFF
TRBD1	few	TRBJ2-5	15	TRBV6-1	TGTGCCAGCAGTGAACTCGGGACAGGGCAAGAGACCCAGTACTTC	CASSELGTGQETQYF
TRBD2	many	TRBJ2-3	18	TRBV20-1	TGCAGTGCTAGAGATCGTCCTAAACTAGCGGCTAGCACAGATACGCAGTATTTT	CSARDRPKLAASTDTQYF
.	once	TRBJ2-2	16	TRBV12-3/TRBV12-4	TGTGCCAGCAGCACACCCCTGGGGCGAACAGCCGGGGAGCTGTTTTTT	CASSTPLGRTAGELFF
TRBD2	.	TRBJ2-1	16	TRBV7-6	TGTGCCAGCAGCTTAGTTGGTTTTAGCGGGGCTAATGAGCAGTTCTTC	CASSLVGFSGANEQFF